This T cell receptor (beta chain) derives from a study of blood T cell repertoires in COVID-19. This clone was recorded a few times. Here immunoSEQ multiplex PCR was the method, and the copy in TCRdb shows in-frame clones only, minus some. The sample holds under 250,000 clones, around 80% seen once. The CDR3 consists of 11 residues. The germline V gene encodes CDR1 LNHNV and CDR2 YYDKDF (reference sequence). The V and J ends lost 11 bases and 8 bases respectively, with 15 bases between them. V gene TRBV15 combines with J gene TRBJ1-2; D is uncertain. The TCR comes from a woman aged 40 to 50 with acute or convalescent COVID-19. The sequenced material came from peripheral blood. The chain's CDR3 is CAASGGSGYTF. CDR3 nucleotides: TGTGCCGCGTCGGGTGGTTCGGGCTACACCTTC. The whole variable domain, remainder taken from reference TRBV15 and TRBJ1-2, is DAMVIQNPRYQVTQFGKPVTLSCSQTLNHNVMYWYQQKSSQAPKLLFHYYDKDFNNEADTPDNFQSRRPNTSFCFLDIRSPGLGDTAMYLCAASGGSGYTFGSGTRLTVV.